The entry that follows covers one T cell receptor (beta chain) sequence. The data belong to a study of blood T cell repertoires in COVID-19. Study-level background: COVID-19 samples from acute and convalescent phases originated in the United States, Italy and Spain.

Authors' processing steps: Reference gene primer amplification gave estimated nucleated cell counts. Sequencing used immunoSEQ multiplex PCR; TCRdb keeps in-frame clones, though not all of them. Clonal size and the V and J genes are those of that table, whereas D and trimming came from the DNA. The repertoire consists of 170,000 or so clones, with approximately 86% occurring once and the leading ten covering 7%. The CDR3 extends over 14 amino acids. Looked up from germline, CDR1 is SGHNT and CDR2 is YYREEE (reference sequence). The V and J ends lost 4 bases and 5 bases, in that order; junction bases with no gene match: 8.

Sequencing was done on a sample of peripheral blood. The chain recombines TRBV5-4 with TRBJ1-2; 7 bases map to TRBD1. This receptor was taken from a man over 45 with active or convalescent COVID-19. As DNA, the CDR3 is TGTGCCAGCAGCGAGGGACAGTCGATTTATGGCTACACCTTC. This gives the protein CASSEGQSIYGYTF.